The 30 T cell receptor beta chains below come from one sample, sequenced in a study of T cell repertoires in cytomegalovirus infection. TCRdb called the reads again in MiXCR, with one record for every CDR3 protein. The repertoire holds about 700,000 distinct CDR3 sequences, with roughly 36% as singletons. No antigens are known for them. This specimen was cultured PBMCs, taken from culture after CMV antigen stimulation. The receptors were gathered from a human donor in good health (CMV status not recorded). Some clones in this sample may be carry-over from other donors' samples.

This clonotype was seen many times. V is TRBV7-2 and J is TRBJ1-1; tentatively, D is TRBD1 (6 bases). The V gene's germline CDR1 is SGHTA and CDR2 FQGNSA. Trimming shortened V by 6 bases and J by 0 bases, and 11 bases separated the two germline ends. The CDR3 has 14 residues. The CDR3 region is CASSSGHLNTEAFF. The CDR3, as DNA: TGTGCCAGCAGTTCGGGACACCTGAACACTGAAGCTTTCTTT.

The rearrangement joins TRBV18 to TRBJ1-4; D is ambiguous. This CDR3 contains 13 residues. The V end was cut by 1 base, the J end by 14 bases, with 14 bases between. Germline assignment: CDR1 KGHSH and CDR2 LQKENI. CDR3 bases: TGTGCCAGCTCACCACTGCACCACGGAGTGCTGTTTTTT. Protein: CASSPLHHGVLFF.

This clonotype was seen once. The chain couples TRBV6-2 or TRBV6-3 to TRBJ2-3; D might be TRBD1 (5 bases). This CDR3 region has 16 residues. The V end lost 5 bases, the J end lost 2 bases, and 17 bases lay between the germline ends. Germline values: CDR1 MNHEY, CDR2 SVGEGT. CDR3 DNA sequence: TGTGCCAGCAGTCCGTGGACACCCCGCTTCACAGATACGCAGTATTTT. Translation gives CASSPWTPRFTDTQYF.

This clonotype has just a few counts. V is TRBV7-2 and J is TRBJ2-1; D is possibly TRBD2 (6 bases). The CDR3 consists of 15 residues. Germline assignment: CDR1 SGHTA and CDR2 FQGNSA. Trimming shortened V by 5 bases and J by 2 bases, and 13 bases separated the two germline ends. The CDR3 DNA follows: TGTGCCAGCAGCCAGGACTATGGGGCCTACAATGAGCAGTTCTTC. The encoded protein is CASSQDYGAYNEQFF.

The genes are TRBV28 and TRBJ2-2; possible D gene TRBD2, 5 bases. The CDR3 is 13 residues long. V dropped 6 bases and J dropped 0 bases, with 5 bases sitting between them. Germline lookup yields CDR1 MDHEN and CDR2 SYDVKM. CDR3 nucleotides: TGTGCCAGCAGGGGAGCGAACACCGGGGAGCTGTTTTTT. Encoded protein: CASRGANTGELFF.

The CDR3 DNA reads TGTGCCAGCAGCTTTGGGGGGCGCAGTGGTAATTCACCCCTCCACTTT. Its translation: CASSFGGRSGNSPLHF. J is TRBJ1-6 and V is TRBV5-4, with D maybe TRBD1 (6 bases). V shed 2 bases and J shed 6 bases, with 15 bases lying between them. CDR3 length: 16 residues. Germline V CDR1 and CDR2: SGHNT, YYREEE (reference sequence).

The chain employs TRBV7-9 and TRBJ1-4; D perhaps matches TRBD1 (6 bases). This CDR3 region has 19 residues. Germline V gene lookup returns CDR1 SEHNR and CDR2 FQNEAQ (reference sequence). Trimming took off 5 bases at V and 12 bases at J, with 34 bases between the two ends. The CDR3 sequence: CASSPRPKRSGTNPRELFF. The CDR3 DNA is TGTGCCAGCAGCCCTCGCCCGAAACGTTCCGGGACAAACCCAAGGGAACTGTTTTTT.

This clonotype was observed a few times. The genes are TRBV4-1 and TRBJ1-2; TRBD1 aligns across 7 bases. From germline, CDR1 is MGHRA and CDR2 YSYEKL. The CDR3 has 17 amino acids. V dropped 0 bases and J dropped 2; count of bases not matched to a gene: 9. The CDR3: CASSQDRMGTANYGYTF. In DNA, the CDR3 is TGCGCCAGCAGCCAAGATCGTATGGGGACAGCCAACTATGGCTACACCTTC.

This clonotype was observed a few times. The CDR3 here is CASSLAFRTANSPLHF. In DNA form, the CDR3 reads TGTGCCAGCAGCTTAGCTTTCAGGACAGCTAATTCACCCCTCCACTTT. The J gene is TRBJ1-6, the V gene TRBV7-9, with a tentative D call TRBD1 (6 bases). The ends were cut back, 0 bases at V and 6 bases at J, with 12 bases in the middle. The germline CDR1 and CDR2 sequences are SEHNR and FQNEAQ (reference sequence). There are 16 residues in the CDR3.

This clonotype was recorded at least ten times. The rearrangement joins TRBV7-2 to TRBJ1-5, with a tentative D call TRBD1 (6 bases). Between the trimmed V and J ends, which lost 3 bases and 8 bases, there was a span of 11 bases. Germline V gene lookup returns CDR1 SGHTA and CDR2 FQGNSA. The CDR3 extends over 13 amino acids. The CDR3 coding sequence is TGTGCCAGCAGCTTTCAACAGGGTGAGCCCCAGCATTTT. Amino acid sequence: CASSFQQGEPQHF.

The rearrangement links TRBV7-8 to TRBJ1-4, with D uncertain. The CDR3 runs to 17 residues. V was clipped by 1 base and J by 8 bases, with 20 bases between them. Germline V gene data show CDR1 as SGHVS and CDR2 as FQNEAQ. In DNA form, the CDR3 reads TGTGCCAGCAGCTTAGGGCCTCGAAGCCCCGTCGGCGAAAAACTGTTTTTT. Translated, it gives CASSLGPRSPVGEKLFF.

CDR3 in DNA: TGTGCCAGCAGCTTAGATACGTGGGGTCTAGCGGAGCGCGCCGATACGCAGTATTTT. Protein sequence: CASSLDTWGLAERADTQYF. This chain uses TRBV11-2 with TRBJ2-3, with 7 bases that match TRBD2. The V gene end was trimmed by 0 bases and the J gene end by 6 bases; junction bases not matched to a gene: 18. The CDR3 contains 19 residues. Germline V gives CDR1 SGHAT, CDR2 FQNNGV.

V and J are TRBV20-1 and TRBJ1-5, with D perhaps TRBD1 (5 bases). The germline CDR1 and CDR2 sequences are DFQATT and SNEGSKA (reference sequence). Trimming removed 6 bases at V and 0 bases at J, with 12 bases between. This CDR3 is 14 amino acids long. The chain's CDR3 is CSAPLDNSNQPQHF. In nucleotides, the CDR3 is TGCAGTGCCCCCTTGGACAATAGCAATCAGCCCCAGCATTTT.

This clonotype occurred a few times. This chain links TRBV6-1 with TRBJ2-1; no clear D gene. Trimming removed 4 bases at V and 2 bases at J, with 12 bases between. This CDR3 has 15 amino acids. Germline CDR1 and CDR2: MNHNS and SASEGT. The CDR3 reads CASSGTLKAYNEQFF. CDR3 DNA sequence: TGTGCCAGCAGTGGGACGTTAAAAGCCTACAATGAGCAGTTCTTC.

This clonotype was recorded a few times. The chain links TRBV4-1 to TRBJ1-5; tentative D call: TRBD1 (5 bases). This CDR3 comprises 15 residues. Germline CDR1 reads MGHRA; CDR2 reads YSYEKL. Trimming removed 4 bases from V and 8 bases from J, with 18 bases in between. CDR3 region: CASSPNRGGTEPQHF. DNA of the CDR3: TGCGCCAGCAGCCCGAATCGTGGAGGGACGGAGCCCCAGCATTTT.

This chain connects TRBV27 to TRBJ2-5; maybe TRBD2 (5 bases). Germline V gene sequence: CDR1 MNHEY, CDR2 SMNVEV (reference sequence). CDR3 size: 14 residues. Trimming stripped 1 base from V and 5 bases from J, with 11 bases between. Written as DNA, the CDR3 is TGTGCCAGCAGTTTATATGGGAGTGGGGAGACCCAGTACTTC. Its translation is CASSLYGSGETQYF.

The chain is built from TRBV20-1 and TRBJ2-3; TRBD2 might be the D (6 bases). Germline assignment: CDR1 DFQATT and CDR2 SNEGSKA (reference sequence). V lost 5 bases to trimming and J lost 3 bases, with 15 bases between them. The CDR3 length is 14 residues. CDR3 bases: TGCAGTGCTCCTCTGCGGGACCTGACAGATACGCAGTATTTT. Encoded protein: CSAPLRDLTDTQYF.

This chain uses TRBV5-1 with TRBJ1-3, with a weak D call TRBD1 (6 bases). The germline CDR1 and CDR2 sequences are SGHRS and YFSETQ. The CDR3 spans 14 residues. V lost 1 base and J 4 bases, leaving 9 bases between the germline ends. CDR3 amino acids: CASSLTGQGNTIYF. The CDR3 DNA sequence: TGCGCCAGCAGCTTGACAGGGCAGGGAAACACCATATATTTT. The complete variable domain, with remaining parts taken from reference TRBV5-1 and TRBJ1-3, reads KAGVTQTPRYLIKTRGQQVTLSCSPISGHRSVSWYQQTPGQGLQFLFEYFSETQRNKGNFPGRFSGRQFSNSRSEMNVSTLELGDSALYLCASSLTGQGNTIYFGEGSWLTVV.

The CDR3 loop is CASSSFSRGQNVRGYTF. CDR3 nucleotides: TGTGCCAGCAGTTCCTTCTCGAGAGGCCAAAACGTGCGGGGCTACACCTTC. The chain links TRBV6-6 to TRBJ1-2; no definite D call. V was shortened by 4 bases and J by 8 bases, with 26 bases between the two germline ends. Germline V gives CDR1 MNHNY, CDR2 SVGAGI (reference sequence). This CDR3 has 17 residues.

As for this clonotype: One junction end does not reproduce the germline sequence, and a read error may be involved. The chain has TRBV7-6 and TRBJ2-7; a possible D gene is TRBD2 (6 bases). Germline values: CDR1 SGHVS, CDR2 FNYEAQ. The length of the CDR3 is 12 residues. The CDR3 sequence: CASTAYGGATTF. In nucleotides, the CDR3 is TGTGCCAGCACTGCCTATGGCGGGGCCACCACCTTC.

J is TRBJ2-7 and V is TRBV6-5; maybe TRBD2 (5 bases). The CDR3 is 13 residues long. Germline V lookup: CDR1 MNHEY, CDR2 SVGAGI. Deletions cut 2 bases from V and 3 bases from J, with 8 bases between. DNA of the CDR3: TGTGCCAGCAGTTACGGGAGCGGCTACGAGCAGTACTTC. It is translated as CASSYGSGYEQYF.

This clonotype was counted between two and nine times. J is TRBJ1-5 and V is TRBV7-2; D unresolved. Germline V gene sequence: CDR1 SGHTA, CDR2 FQGNSA. V was clipped by 2 bases and J by 3 bases, with 8 bases between them. This CDR3 spans 14 amino acids. The CDR3 spells CASSLSSVNQPQHF. The CDR3 nucleotides are TGTGCCAGCAGCTTAAGCAGCGTCAATCAGCCCCAGCATTTT. Together with reference TRBV7-2 and TRBJ1-5, the CDR3 gives the full variable domain: GAGVSQSPSNKVTEKGKDVELRCDPISGHTALYWYRQSLGQGLEFLIYFQGNSAPDKSGLPSDRFSAERTGGSVSTLTIQRTQQEDSAVYLCASSLSSVNQPQHFGDGTRLSIL.

The rearrangement uses TRBV15 and TRBJ2-7; TRBD1 might be the D (6 bases). CDR3 size: 15 residues. Looked up from germline, CDR1 is LNHNV and CDR2 is YYDKDF (reference sequence). Trimming removed 0 bases at V and 5 bases at J, with 14 bases between. CDR3 DNA sequence: TGTGCCACCAGCAGAGATTCACAGGGTGGAAACGAGCAGTACTTC. It specifies CATSRDSQGGNEQYF.

The chain recombines TRBV5-4 with TRBJ1-4, with 10 bases aligning to TRBD1. The trim removed 0 bases at V and 5 bases at J, leaving 4 bases unmatched. CDR1 is SGHNT and CDR2 is YYREEE in the germline V gene (reference sequence). This CDR3 spans 16 amino acids. CDR3 DNA sequence: TGTGCCAGCAGCTTGGGGACGGACAGGGGGAATGAAAAACTGTTTTTT. It encodes CASSLGTDRGNEKLFF.

V gene TRBV12-3 or TRBV12-4 combines with J gene TRBJ2-1, with D tentatively TRBD2 (6 bases). The CDR3 consists of 14 residues. Trimming left V 6 bases short and J 6 bases short, with 15 bases between. CDR3 amino acids: CASSYAGLSNEQFF. The CDR3 nucleotides read TGTGCCAGCAGCTACGCGGGACTGAGCAATGAGCAGTTCTTC.

This clonotype was found a few times. V usage is TRBV20-1 and J usage is TRBJ2-1; either TRBD1 or TRBD2 may fit D (5 bases each). This CDR3 has 13 residues. Germline CDR1 DFQATT, CDR2 SNEGSKA (reference sequence). V lost 6 bases to trimming and J lost 4 bases, with 13 bases between them. The CDR3 region is CSARDQGYNEQFF. CDR3 bases: TGCAGTGCAAGGGACCAGGGTTACAATGAGCAGTTCTTC.

This clonotype was seen a few times. This chain joins TRBV6-1 and TRBJ1-2; no clear D gene. The CDR3 sequence is 13 residues long. Trimming stripped 6 bases from V and 1 base from J, with 9 bases between. The germline V gene has CDR1 MNHNS and CDR2 SASEGT. The CDR3 bases are TGTGCCAGCAGGACGTACAATAACTATGGCTACACCTTC. Translation: CASRTYNNYGYTF.

In its sample, this clonotype was seen a few times. J is TRBJ1-5 and V is TRBV4-2, with 7 bases matching TRBD1. The germline V gene encodes CDR1 LGHNA and CDR2 YNFKEQ. This CDR3 has 19 residues. Trimming cost V 0 bases and J 3 bases; bases outside gene matches: 14. The CDR3 reads CASSQEPYRGHRDNQPQHF. The CDR3 bases are TGTGCCAGCAGCCAAGAACCCTACAGGGGACATAGGGACAATCAGCCCCAGCATTTT.

This clonotype was counted only a few times. The rearrangement links TRBV7-9 to TRBJ2-3, with 13 bases identical to TRBD2. Per germline, CDR1 SEHNR and CDR2 FQNEAQ (reference sequence). This CDR3 spans 18 amino acids. Unmatched junction bases numbered 10, after V lost 3 bases and J lost 4 bases. The CDR3 bases are TGTGCCAGCAGCTTTGTATCCCCAGGACTAGCGGGAGCAGATACGCAGTATTTT. Its protein product is CASSFVSPGLAGADTQYF.

The rearrangement uses TRBV4-1 and TRBJ2-5; D is unresolved. V was trimmed by 0 bases and J by 10 bases, leaving 18 bases between them. The CDR3 has 15 amino acids. The germline CDR1 and CDR2 sequences are MGHRA and YSYEKL. In DNA, the CDR3 is TGCGCCAGCAGCCAAGATTTAACCCGGCTTAGTATCCAGTACTTC. Its translation is CASSQDLTRLSIQYF.